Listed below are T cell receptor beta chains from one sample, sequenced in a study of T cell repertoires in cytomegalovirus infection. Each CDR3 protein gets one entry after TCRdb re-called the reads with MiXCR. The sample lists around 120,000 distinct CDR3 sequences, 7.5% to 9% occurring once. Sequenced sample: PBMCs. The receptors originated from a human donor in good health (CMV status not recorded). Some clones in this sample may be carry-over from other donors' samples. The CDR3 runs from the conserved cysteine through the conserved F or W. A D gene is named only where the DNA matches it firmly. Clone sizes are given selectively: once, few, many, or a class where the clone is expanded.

DNA: TGTGCCAGCCTAAGGGACGTTGAAGCTTTCTTT
CDR3: CASLRDVEAFF
D: .
J: TRBJ1-1
size: few
V: TRBV2

DNA: TGCGCCAGCAGCTTGGAATTAGGCCTATCTACCTACAATGAGCAGTTCTTC
CDR3: CASSLELGLSTYNEQFF
D: .
J: TRBJ2-1
size: many
V: TRBV5-1

DNA: TGTGCCAGCAGCGTAGGGGTAGGACCCAACTATGGCTACACCTTC
CDR3: CASSVGVGPNYGYTF
D: .
J: TRBJ1-2
size: many
V: TRBV7-8

DNA: TGCAGCGCTGGGGGGTTGGGATACACTGAAGCTTTCTTT
CDR3: CSAGGLGYTEAFF
D: .
J: TRBJ1-1
size: many
V: TRBV29-1

DNA: TGTGCCAGCAGTCCCCTACAGGGGACTAATGAAAAACTGTTTTTT
CDR3: CASSPLQGTNEKLFF
D: TRBD1
J: TRBJ1-4
size: many
V: TRBV28

DNA: TGTGCCAGCACCCTCGCCGGGACAGGGACAAATTCACCCCTCCACTTT
CDR3: CASTLAGTGTNSPLHF
D: TRBD1
J: TRBJ1-6
size: many
V: TRBV2

DNA: TGTGCCAGCAGAGGTCCCGGGAGGGATACGCAGTATTTT
CDR3: CASRGPGRDTQYF
D: TRBD2
J: TRBJ2-3
size: many
V: TRBV6-1

DNA: TGTGCCAGCAGCTCAACCGGCGGGACTTTCACTGAAGCTTTCTTT
CDR3: CASSSTGGTFTEAFF
D: .
J: TRBJ1-1
size: many
V: TRBV7-8

DNA: TGTGCCAGCAGACTACAGGGTTTGGATCGGGATTCACCCCTCCACTTT
CDR3: CASRLQGLDRDSPLHF
D: .
J: TRBJ1-6
size: .
V: TRBV6-5

DNA: TGTGCCAGCAGGGGCGGACAGGGGGCCTATACGCAGTATTTT
CDR3: CASRGGQGAYTQYF
D: TRBD1
J: TRBJ2-3
size: many
V: TRBV2

DNA: TGTGCCAGCAGCGCGTACCGGGCGAGGGAGATAGATACGCAGTATTTT
CDR3: CASSAYRAREIDTQYF
D: .
J: TRBJ2-3
size: few
V: TRBV7-2

DNA: TGCAGTGCTAGAAAGGACGGGAATCAGCCCCAGCATTTT
CDR3: CSARKDGNQPQHF
D: .
J: TRBJ1-5
size: few
V: TRBV20-1

DNA: TGCAGCGTTGCAGTCAGGCCCGGGAACGAGCAGTACTTC
CDR3: CSVAVRPGNEQYF
D: .
J: TRBJ2-7
size: .
V: TRBV29-1

DNA: TGTGCCAGCAGTTACTCGTCCAGGGGCAGCACAGATACGCAGTATTTT
CDR3: CASSYSSRGSTDTQYF
D: .
J: TRBJ2-3
size: many
V: TRBV6-6

DNA: TGTGCCAGCAGCGTAAAGGGGGGCCGTCTTGGCAATGAGCAGTTCTTC
CDR3: CASSVKGGRLGNEQFF
D: .
J: TRBJ2-1
size: few
V: TRBV9

DNA: TGTGCCATCACCATACAGGGCAGGGGCACTGAAGCTTTCTTT
CDR3: CAITIQGRGTEAFF
D: .
J: TRBJ1-1
size: few
V: TRBV10-3

DNA: TGTGCCTGGAGCAGGACAGGGGATAATTCACCCCTCCACTTT
CDR3: CAWSRTGDNSPLHF
D: TRBD1
J: TRBJ1-6
size: .
V: TRBV30

DNA: TGTGCCAGCAGTTACGACAGCCTCTCTGGAAACACCATATATTTT
CDR3: CASSYDSLSGNTIYF
D: .
J: TRBJ1-3
size: many
V: TRBV6-6

DNA: TGTGCCAGCAGCTTAGGGACAGGGGGCTGGGACGAGCAGTACTTC
CDR3: CASSLGTGGWDEQYF
D: TRBD1
J: TRBJ2-7
size: .
V: TRBV7-6

DNA: TGTGCCAGTAGTATCGGGTGGCTAGCGGGGAAATACAATGAGCAGTTCTTC
CDR3: CASSIGWLAGKYNEQFF
D: TRBD2
J: TRBJ2-1
size: many
V: TRBV19

DNA: TGCAGTGCTAGAGCCAACCCTAGGACTAGCGGGGGACCCCACTACAATGAGCAGTTCTTC
CDR3: CSARANPRTSGGPHYNEQFF
D: TRBD2
J: TRBJ2-1
size: many
V: TRBV20-1

DNA: TGCAGCGTTGCCATGAGAGGTGCCTACGAGCAGTACTTC
CDR3: CSVAMRGAYEQYF
D: .
J: TRBJ2-7
size: .
V: TRBV29-1

DNA: TGTGCCAGCAGTTTCGGGACAGGCAGTAACCAGCCCCAGCATTTT
CDR3: CASSFGTGSNQPQHF
D: TRBD1
J: TRBJ1-5
size: many
V: TRBV12-3/TRBV12-4

DNA: TGTGCCACCAGCAGAAGCCGGGACAGGGTCAATGAGCAGTTCTTC
CDR3: CATSRSRDRVNEQFF
D: TRBD1
J: TRBJ2-1
size: many
V: TRBV15

DNA: TGTGCCAGCAGCTGGACAGAGGGCGAGCAGTACTTC
CDR3: CASSWTEGEQYF
D: .
J: TRBJ2-7
size: many
V: TRBV7-9

DNA: TGTGCCAGCTCACCAGTGTACAGCGGGGGACAAGAGACCCAGTACTTC
CDR3: CASSPVYSGGQETQYF
D: TRBD2
J: TRBJ2-5
size: .
V: TRBV18

DNA: TGTGCCAGCAGCAGAGATAGCAATCAGCCCCAGCATTTT
CDR3: CASSRDSNQPQHF
D: .
J: TRBJ1-5
size: many
V: TRBV7-2

DNA: TGTGCCAGCAGCTTAGGTTTGCATGAGCAGTTCTTC
CDR3: CASSLGLHEQFF
D: .
J: TRBJ2-1
size: many
V: TRBV7-2

DNA: TGTGCCAGCAGCTTAGCTGCGTTAGCGGGGAACAATGAGCAGTTCTTC
CDR3: CASSLAALAGNNEQFF
D: TRBD2
J: TRBJ2-1
size: medium-sized
V: TRBV7-2

DNA: TGTGCCAGCATCCCGGGACTAAGCACAGATACGCAGTATTTT
CDR3: CASIPGLSTDTQYF
D: TRBD2
J: TRBJ2-3
size: many
V: TRBV7-2

DNA: TGTGCCAGCACCCCGAGGAGGGGATCAGGACAGCCCCAGCATTTT
CDR3: CASTPRRGSGQPQHF
D: .
J: TRBJ1-5
size: many
V: TRBV28

DNA: TGTGCCAGTAGTAGGGGACCGCAGAACACTGAAGCTTTCTTT
CDR3: CASSRGPQNTEAFF
D: .
J: TRBJ1-1
size: .
V: TRBV19

DNA: TGTGCCAGCAGCCCCTTTAGGAGGTACGAGCAGTACTTC
CDR3: CASSPFRRYEQYF
D: .
J: TRBJ2-7
size: many
V: TRBV28

DNA: TGTGCCAGCAGCGCGGACTTGCCTAGCACAGATACGCAGTATTTT
CDR3: CASSADLPSTDTQYF
D: .
J: TRBJ2-3
size: many
V: TRBV7-9

DNA: TGTGCCAGTAGTATCGGTCAGGCAAGGGGAGATACGCAGTATTTT
CDR3: CASSIGQARGDTQYF
D: .
J: TRBJ2-3
size: many
V: TRBV19

DNA: TGTGCCAGCAGCTTAGGGGCCTCGACAGGGCATAATTCACCCCTCCACTTT
CDR3: CASSLGASTGHNSPLHF
D: TRBD1
J: TRBJ1-6
size: many
V: TRBV7-2

DNA: TGTGCCAGCAGCGTCTCCGACTATAATGAAAAACTGTTTTTT
CDR3: CASSVSDYNEKLFF
D: .
J: TRBJ1-4
size: few
V: TRBV7-6

DNA: TGTGCTAGTGGTACGACAGGGAGGGTAGCTGAAGCTTTCTTT
CDR3: CASGTTGRVAEAFF
D: TRBD1
J: TRBJ1-1
size: .
V: TRBV12-5

DNA: TGTGCCAGCAGCCCTAACTTTACAGGGCGTACAGATACGCAGTATTTT
CDR3: CASSPNFTGRTDTQYF
D: .
J: TRBJ2-3
size: few
V: TRBV5-6

DNA: TGCAGTGCTAGAGATGTGGTCAGGGGAAATAGCAATCAGCCCCAGCATTTT
CDR3: CSARDVVRGNSNQPQHF
D: .
J: TRBJ1-5
size: many
V: TRBV20-1

DNA: TGTGCCAGCAGTCCCGGGACTAGTTTTGGAGCGGGTGAGCAGTACTTC
CDR3: CASSPGTSFGAGEQYF
D: TRBD2
J: TRBJ2-7
size: many
V: TRBV12-3/TRBV12-4

DNA: TGCAGTGCTAGACTCCCTACAGGGGGCAGCACAGATACGCAGTATTTT
CDR3: CSARLPTGGSTDTQYF
D: TRBD1
J: TRBJ2-3
size: few
V: TRBV20-1

DNA: TGCAGTGCCCAAACAGGGTTTGGGGGCTCCTATAATTCACCCCTCCACTTT
CDR3: CSAQTGFGGSYNSPLHF
D: .
J: TRBJ1-6
size: few
V: TRBV20-1

DNA: TGCGCCAGCAGCTTGTATGATCCCGACTATGGCTACACCTTC
CDR3: CASSLYDPDYGYTF
D: .
J: TRBJ1-2
size: many
V: TRBV5-1

DNA: TGTGCCAGCAGTGTTGACAGCATGCTAGCCAAAAACATTCAGTACTTC
CDR3: CASSVDSMLAKNIQYF
D: .
J: TRBJ2-4
size: many
V: TRBV2

DNA: TGTGCCAGCAGCTTACCGACAGGGACTAACTATGGCTACACCTTC
CDR3: CASSLPTGTNYGYTF
D: TRBD1
J: TRBJ1-2
size: .
V: TRBV5-4

DNA: TGTGCCAGCAGCTTAACAGGGAGTTACTATAATTCACCCCTCCACTTT
CDR3: CASSLTGSYYNSPLHF
D: .
J: TRBJ1-6
size: many
V: TRBV7-8

DNA: TGTGCCAGCAAAGATATCCGTACTACTGAAGCTTTCTTT
CDR3: CASKDIRTTEAFF
D: .
J: TRBJ1-1
size: many
V: TRBV6-5

DNA: TGCAGCCCAAGCGTGGGGGATACGCAGTATTTT
CDR3: CSPSVGDTQYF
D: .
J: TRBJ2-3
size: few
V: TRBV29-1

DNA: TGTGCCACCAGCAGAACGGGACAGAAAAACATTCAGTACTTC
CDR3: CATSRTGQKNIQYF
D: TRBD1
J: TRBJ2-4
size: few
V: TRBV15